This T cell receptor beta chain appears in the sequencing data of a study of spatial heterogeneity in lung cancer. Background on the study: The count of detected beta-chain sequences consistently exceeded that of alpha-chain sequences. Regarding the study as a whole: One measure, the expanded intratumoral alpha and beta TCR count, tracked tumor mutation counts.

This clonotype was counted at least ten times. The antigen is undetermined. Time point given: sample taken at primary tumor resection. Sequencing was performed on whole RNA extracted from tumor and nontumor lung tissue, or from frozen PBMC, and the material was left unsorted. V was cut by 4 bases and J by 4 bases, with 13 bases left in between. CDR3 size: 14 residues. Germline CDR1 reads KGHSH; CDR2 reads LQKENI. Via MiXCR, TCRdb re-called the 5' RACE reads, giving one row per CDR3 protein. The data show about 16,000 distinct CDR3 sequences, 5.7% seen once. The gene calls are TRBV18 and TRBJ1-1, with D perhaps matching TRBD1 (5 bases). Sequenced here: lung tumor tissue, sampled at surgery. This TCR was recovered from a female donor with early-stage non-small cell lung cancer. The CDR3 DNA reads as TGTGCCAGCTCACTTCCCTGGGGGAGCACTGAAGCTTTCTTT. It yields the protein CASSLPWGSTEAFF.